Listed below are T cell receptor beta chains from one sample, sequenced in a study of blood T cells in healthy people across ages. From the 5' RACE reads, TCRdb called clonotypes with MiXCR, one entry per CDR3 protein. Seen here are about a million distinct CDR3 sequences, 30% to 40% observed once, and the top ten hold roughly 14%. What was sequenced was blood. The receptor set was obtained from a man younger than 30 in good health. The conserved cysteine and the conserved F or W are not part of the CDR3 here. The order of the fields is D gene, J gene, CDR3 length, V gene, CDR3 protein. A D gene is named only where the DNA matches it firmly.

>.|TRBJ2-3|13|TRBV12-3/TRBV12-4
ASSLGRVSADMQY
>TRBD2|TRBJ2-3|14|TRBV12-3/TRBV12-4
ASSLGGTSGANTQY
>.|TRBJ2-3|13|TRBV2
ASSEDRAITDTQY
>.|TRBJ2-1|12|TRBV20-1
SARDLGGYNEQF
>TRBD2|TRBJ2-1|12|TRBV20-1
SARPGTRRNEQF
>TRBD1|TRBJ1-1|13|TRBV9
AGSPRDSQNTEAF
>.|TRBJ1-1|12|TRBV20-1
SARGRDLGAEAF
>.|TRBJ1-1|11|TRBV10-3
AISERGNTEAF
>.|TRBJ1-5|12|TRBV6-2/TRBV6-3
ASRRGIGNQPQH
>.|TRBJ2-4|10|TRBV6-5
ASSPNKNIQY
>.|TRBJ2-1|14|TRBV12-3/TRBV12-4
ASSLLNVGFNNKQF
>TRBD1|TRBJ1-6|14|TRBV3-1
ASSQVPGTGLSPLH
>TRBD2|TRBJ2-3|16|TRBV28
ASSSAWSSGDQTDTQY
>TRBD2|TRBJ2-1|14|TRBV7-8
ASSLVTKRGQWEQF
>TRBD2|TRBJ2-7|14|TRBV20-1
SAIGAGGNLENEQY
>.|TRBJ2-2|13|TRBV9
ASSVGNSNTGELF
>.|TRBJ2-1|14|TRBV27
ASSSQGRSSYNEQF
>.|TRBJ1-5|17|TRBV10-3
AISDPARGVEISNQPQH
>TRBD1|TRBJ1-1|12|TRBV9
ASSVNPGGRGAF
>.|TRBJ1-1|14|TRBV29-1
SVEGRGRDLNTEAF
>.|TRBJ2-1|12|TRBV15
ATSRLTGQETQF
>.|TRBJ1-5|11|TRBV20-1
SASGRQNQPQH
>.|TRBJ2-7|11|TRBV20-1
SATGRGRYEQY
>.|TRBJ1-1|12|TRBV4-3
ASSQDWMAGEAF
>.|TRBJ2-3|12|TRBV7-3
ASSLTIGTDTQY
>.|TRBJ2-3|12|TRBV4-3
ASSHSGITDTQY
>.|TRBJ2-4|13|TRBV7-2
ASSLKVQQLNIQY
>.|TRBJ1-1|13|TRBV9
ASSERAGSNSEAF
>.|TRBJ2-3|11|TRBV4-3
ATKASGTDTQY
>.|TRBJ1-2|10|TRBV20-1
SAGGGYDGYT
>.|TRBJ1-1|13|TRBV11-2
ASSLRKAGNTEAF
>.|TRBJ1-2|10|TRBV28
ASSPNSYGYT
>.|TRBJ2-1|17|TRBV12-3/TRBV12-4
ASSLGRAYKTARLYEQF
>.|TRBJ2-2|13|TRBV13
ASSLRRYNTGELF
>.|TRBJ2-1|10|TRBV7-6
ASSLTEDEQF
>.|TRBJ1-2|11|TRBV7-2
ASSFQAGLGYT
>.|TRBJ1-1|11|TRBV25-1
ASYGDMNTEAF
>.|TRBJ2-7|12|TRBV12-3/TRBV12-4
ACSLGYWGNEQY
>.|TRBJ1-3|13|TRBV12-3/TRBV12-4
ASSPRSSSGNTIY
>.|TRBJ2-5|13|TRBV12-3/TRBV12-4
ASSPQPHTGETQY
>.|TRBJ2-1|11|TRBV2
ASSEGTPQGQF
>TRBD1|TRBJ1-1|11|TRBV29-1
SGARGTATEAF
>.|TRBJ2-1|9|TRBV28
ASVLGDEQF
>TRBD1|TRBJ2-3|13|TRBV12-3/TRBV12-4
ASTLRTGRTDTQY
>.|TRBJ2-1|12|TRBV27
ASSFIRTTHEQF